These T cell receptor beta chains were read from a single sample in a study of cytomegalovirus exposure and HLA in healthy donors. The data were produced by immunoSEQ multiplex PCR, yet TCRdb's version contains in-frame clones alone and is incomplete. The table records over 150,000 clones, 70% to 85% of them present only once. Sequencing was carried out using PBMCs. Source of these receptors: a man aged 18 to 29 in good health and CMV-seronegative. The CDR3 runs from the conserved cysteine through the conserved F or W. A D gene is named only where the DNA matches it firmly. Part of the rows lack a size; the others show once, few, many or a class for expanded clones.

v_call	clone_size	j_call	d_call	cdr3_aa	cdr3_nt
TRBV18	.	TRBJ1-4	.	CASSPPVWGQGEKLFF	TGTGCCAGCTCACCACCTGTATGGGGACAAGGTGAAAAACTGTTTTTT
TRBV7-8	.	TRBJ1-5	.	CASSLTGAGTNQPQHF	TGTGCCAGCAGCTTAACCGGCGCCGGGACTAATCAGCCCCAGCATTTT
TRBV29-1	once	TRBJ1-2	.	CSHRGVGANYGYTF	TGCAGCCACCGGGGGGTTGGAGCGAACTATGGCTACACCTTC
TRBV6-5	.	TRBJ2-1	TRBD2	CASSRTSGNEQFF	TGTGCCAGCAGTCGGACTAGCGGCAATGAGCAGTTCTTC
TRBV6-1	.	TRBJ2-2	.	CASSAYEGPRTGELFF	TGTGCCAGCAGTGCCTATGAAGGCCCGCGGACCGGGGAGCTGTTTTTT
TRBV29-1	.	TRBJ2-3	.	CSVATIQGNSRDTQYF	TGCAGCGTGGCGACAATACAGGGTAATAGTAGAGATACGCAGTATTTT
TRBV2	.	TRBJ2-3	.	CASSTISDTQYF	TGTGCCAGCAGTACAATTTCAGATACGCAGTATTTT
TRBV27	.	TRBJ2-1	.	CASSPPDIYEFF	TGTGCCAGCAGCCCCCCCGACATCTACGAGTTCTTC
TRBV5-1	.	TRBJ1-6	.	CASSPGLSYNSPPHF	TGCGCCAGCAGCCCGGGACTCTCCTATAATTCACCCCCCCACTTT
TRBV7-9	once	TRBJ2-7	.	CSSSLGGRKEQYF	TGTTCCAGCAGCTTGGGAGGCAGGAAAGAGCAGTACTTC
TRBV2	.	TRBJ2-3	TRBD2	CASSVWRELGDTQYF	TGTGCCAGCAGTGTTTGGCGGGAGCTAGGGGATACGCAGTATTTT
TRBV7-9	.	TRBJ2-2	TRBD1	CSSSPGTGGPGELFF	TGTTCCAGCAGTCCCGGGACAGGGGGTCCCGGGGAGCTGTTTTTT
TRBV2	.	TRBJ1-1	.	CASSYREGYTEAFF	TGTGCCAGCAGTTACAGGGAGGGGTACACTGAAGCTTTCTTT
TRBV19	.	TRBJ2-7	.	CASSIGMGASSYEQYF	TGTGCCAGTAGTATAGGGATGGGAGCGAGTTCCTACGAGCAGTACTTC
TRBV27	.	TRBJ2-7	TRBD1	CASSGTGPYEQYF	TGTGCCAGCAGTGGGACAGGCCCCTACGAGCAGTACTTC
TRBV19	.	TRBJ1-5	.	CASIQQGTYSNQPQHF	TGTGCCAGTATACAGCAGGGGACGTATAGCAATCAGCCCCAGCATTTT
TRBV18	.	TRBJ1-2	.	CASSPPFLGENYGYTF	TGTGCCAGCTCACCACCGTTTTTAGGGGAAAACTATGGCTACACCTTC
TRBV27	.	TRBJ2-2	TRBD1	CASRGTGARWELFF	TGTGCCAGCAGGGGGACAGGGGCTCGTTGGGAGCTGTTTTTT
TRBV2	.	TRBJ1-5	.	CASGRGNQPQHF	TGTGCCAGCGGACGGGGGAATCAGCCCCAGCATTTT
TRBV4-3	.	TRBJ1-2	.	CASSQVLGSYGYTF	TGCGCCAGCAGCCAAGTCCTTGGCAGCTATGGCTACACCTTC
TRBV28	once	TRBJ1-2	.	CASSLLEVDGYTF	TGTGCCAGCAGTTTATTGGAGGTGGATGGCTACACATTC
TRBV19	.	TRBJ1-1	.	CASSMTVLNTEAFF	TGTGCCAGTAGTATGACAGTCCTGAACACTGAAGCTTTCTTT
TRBV5-1	.	TRBJ2-7	TRBD1	CASSEMGQGEQYF	TGCGCCAGCAGCGAGATGGGACAGGGCGAGCAGTACTTC
TRBV7-2	.	TRBJ2-5	TRBD1	CASSRQGIEETQYF	TGTGCCAGCAGCAGACAGGGGATCGAAGAGACCCAGTACTTC
TRBV6-6	few	TRBJ1-1	.	CASSPRTHTEAFF	TGTGCCAGCAGCCCCAGGACTCACACTGAAGCTTTCTTT
TRBV4-1	.	TRBJ1-6	TRBD1	CASSQIAGQGYNSPLHF	TGCGCCAGCAGCCAAATCGCGGGACAGGGTTATAATTCACCCCTCCACTTT
TRBV27	.	TRBJ2-2	.	CATQGGYTGELFF	TGTGCCACCCAAGGAGGATACACCGGGGAGCTGTTTTTT
TRBV5-1	.	TRBJ1-3	TRBD1	CASSPGQAFDTIYF	TGCGCCAGCAGCCCCGGACAGGCGTTCGACACCATATATTTT
TRBV4-1	.	TRBJ1-6	.	CASSQDKRTAEQIYNSPLHF	TGCGCCAGCAGCCAAGATAAGCGGACCGCCGAACAGATTTATAATTCACCCCTCCACTTT
TRBV6-5	.	TRBJ2-7	.	CASSQGDSNYEQYF	TGTGCCAGCAGTCAAGGGGACTCTAACTACGAGCAGTACTTC
TRBV5-4	few	TRBJ2-7	TRBD1	CATKPGDRVIYEQYF	TGTGCCACGAAACCCGGGGACAGGGTGATCTACGAGCAGTACTTC
TRBV5-1	few	TRBJ2-7	TRBD2	CASSLEGTSGALRREQYF	TGCGCCAGCAGCTTGGAAGGGACTAGCGGAGCCCTTCGTCGCGAGCAGTACTTC
TRBV6-5	.	TRBJ2-1	.	CASSYDWTYNEQFF	TGTGCCAGCAGTTATGACTGGACCTACAATGAGCAGTTCTTC
TRBV2	.	TRBJ2-2	TRBD2	CASSVSLAGGNTGELFF	TGTGCCAGCAGTGTGTCACTAGCGGGAGGGAACACCGGGGAGCTGTTTTTT
TRBV19	.	TRBJ2-7	TRBD1	CASSAGTGAYEQYF	TGTGCCAGTAGCGCCGGGACAGGGGCCTACGAGCAGTACTTC
TRBV15	.	TRBJ1-3	TRBD1	CATSRDGGQGVSGNTIYF	TGTGCCACCAGCAGAGATGGGGGACAGGGAGTCTCTGGAAACACCATATATTTT
TRBV7-9	.	TRBJ1-2	.	CASSLASGNGYTF	TGTGCCAGCAGCTTAGCTAGCGGGAATGGCTACACCTTC
TRBV5-6	.	TRBJ2-2	.	CASSSTSTGELFF	TGTGCCAGCAGCTCAACAAGCACCGGGGAGCTGTTTTTT